The rows below give T cell receptor beta chains drawn from one sample of a study of blood T cell repertoires in COVID-19. Libraries were prepared by immunoSEQ multiplex PCR; TCRdb keeps only in-frame clonotypes and omits some of them. The data show about 59,000 clones, 65% to 90% seen once. Sequenced material: peripheral blood. Receptors were obtained from a human donor in a cohort sampled during active COVID-19. CDR3s include the opening cysteine and the closing phenylalanine or tryptophan. The D gene is left open where the match is weak. Clone sizes are given selectively: once, few, many, or a class where the clone is expanded.

TRBV10-3,14,.,TRBD1,TRBJ1-6,CAIYSGQGMAPLHF,TGTGCCATCTATTCGGGACAGGGGATGGCACCCCTCCACTTT
TRBV10-3,13,once,.,TRBJ2-3,CATKTGSTDTQYF,TGTGCCACCAAGACAGGCAGCACAGATACGCAGTATTTT
TRBV19,16,.,.,TRBJ2-3,CASSRFRDISTDTQYF,TGTGCCAGTAGTAGGTTTCGGGACATTAGCACAGATACGCAGTATTTT
TRBV9,14,.,.,TRBJ1-1,CASSGGRMNTEAFF,TGTGCCAGCAGCGGCGGCCGAATGAACACTGAAGCTTTCTTT
TRBV9,15,few,TRBD1,TRBJ2-5,CASSVTGTEQETQYF,TGTGCCAGCAGCGTTACCGGGACAGAGCAAGAGACCCAGTACTTC
TRBV4-1,18,.,TRBD2,TRBJ2-1,CASSQVLRTSRSPNEQFF,TGCGCCAGCAGCCAAGTTTTGCGGACTAGTCGTTCTCCGAATGAGCAGTTCTTC
TRBV5-6,13,.,.,TRBJ2-7,CASAQGKRYEQYF,TGTGCCAGCGCGCAAGGGAAGCGGTACGAGCAGTACTTC
TRBV4-2,14,.,.,TRBJ1-4,CASSLGGEGEKLFF,TGTGCCAGCAGCCTCGGGGGAGAGGGTGAAAAACTGTTTTTT
TRBV5-1,15,.,TRBD2,TRBJ2-1,CASNRPGLGVNEQFF,TGCGCCAGCAACCGACCGGGACTAGGGGTCAATGAGCAGTTCTTC
TRBV6-5,15,few,.,TRBJ2-2,CASRRRDFLTGELFF,TGTGCCAGCAGACGCCGGGACTTTCTCACCGGGGAGCTGTTTTTT
TRBV5-4,14,.,TRBD1,TRBJ2-7,CASSLGQGSYEQYF,TGTGCCAGCAGCTTAGGACAGGGCTCCTACGAGCAGTACTTC
TRBV5-1,13,.,.,TRBJ2-5,CASNRDSQETQYF,TGCGCCAGCAACCGGGACTCCCAAGAGACCCAGTACTTC
TRBV2,14,few,.,TRBJ1-2,CASSEYGQNYGYTF,TGTGCCAGCAGTGAATACGGACAGAACTATGGCTACACCTTC
TRBV3-1/TRBV3-2,14,.,.,TRBJ1-5,CASSQGAGNQPQHF,TGTGCCAGCAGCCAAGGGGCAGGGAATCAGCCCCAGCATTTT
TRBV7-2,13,.,.,TRBJ1-2,CASSFAGLKGYTF,TGTGCCAGCAGCTTCGCGGGACTGAAGGGCTACACCTTC
TRBV27,17,.,TRBD2,TRBJ2-2,CASSGSGLAGVAGELFF,TGTGCCAGCAGTGGGTCGGGACTAGCGGGGGTGGCCGGGGAGCTGTTTTTT
TRBV19,14,.,TRBD1,TRBJ1-4,CASSGTGVAEKLFF,TGTGCCAGTAGTGGAACAGGGGTCGCCGAAAAACTGTTTTTT
TRBV19,16,.,.,TRBJ1-3,CASRIPGNPSGNTIYF,TGTGCCAGTAGGATACCCGGGAACCCCTCTGGAAACACCATATATTTT
TRBV21-1,17,.,.,TRBJ1-2,CASSKRKKGGNLYGYTF,TGTGCCAGCAGCAAGCGGAAAAAGGGAGGGAACCTCTATGGCTACACCTTC
TRBV6-2/TRBV6-3,15,.,TRBD1,TRBJ2-5,CASSTRDREVETQYF,TGTGCCAGCAGTACCCGGGACAGGGAGGTAGAGACCCAGTACTTC
TRBV6-4,13,.,.,TRBJ2-1,CASSDFHGLTRFF,TGTGCCAGCAGTGACTTTCATGGTCTCACTCGGTTCTTC
TRBV20-1,11,.,.,TRBJ2-1,CSASVDNEQFF,TGCAGTGCTAGCGTTGACAATGAGCAGTTCTTC
TRBV5-6,13,.,.,TRBJ1-4,CASTQSRYEKLFF,TGTGCCAGCACGCAGTCCAGATATGAAAAACTGTTTTTT
TRBV19,16,.,.,TRBJ1-5,CATPPSRLNSNQPQHF,TGTGCCACCCCCCCGTCCCGACTGAATAGCAATCAGCCCCAGCATTTT
TRBV15,14,.,.,TRBJ1-3,CATSREGVGNTIYF,TGTGCCACCAGCAGAGAAGGGGTCGGAAACACCATATATTTT
TRBV3-1/TRBV3-2,15,.,.,TRBJ1-6,CASSQGQVENSPLHF,TGTGCCAGCAGCCAAGGTCAGGTAGAGAATTCACCCCTCCACTTT
TRBV11-2,13,.,.,TRBJ1-5,CASSLRGNQPQHF,TGTGCCAGCAGCTTAAGAGGGAATCAGCCCCAGCATTTT
TRBV19,13,.,.,TRBJ2-5,CASTLRPGETQYF,TGTGCCAGTACCCTACGTCCGGGGGAGACCCAGTACTTC
TRBV12-2,13,.,.,TRBJ1-2,CASRPRKNYGYTF,TGTGCAAGTCGCCCTAGGAAAAACTATGGCTACACCTTC
TRBV30,14,few,TRBD1,TRBJ1-5,CAWAQGRSNQPQHF,TGTGCCTGGGCACAGGGGCGTAGCAATCAGCCCCAGCATTTT
TRBV19,13,.,.,TRBJ2-5,CASSISRAETQYF,TGTGCCAGTAGTATTAGCAGGGCCGAGACCCAGTACTTC